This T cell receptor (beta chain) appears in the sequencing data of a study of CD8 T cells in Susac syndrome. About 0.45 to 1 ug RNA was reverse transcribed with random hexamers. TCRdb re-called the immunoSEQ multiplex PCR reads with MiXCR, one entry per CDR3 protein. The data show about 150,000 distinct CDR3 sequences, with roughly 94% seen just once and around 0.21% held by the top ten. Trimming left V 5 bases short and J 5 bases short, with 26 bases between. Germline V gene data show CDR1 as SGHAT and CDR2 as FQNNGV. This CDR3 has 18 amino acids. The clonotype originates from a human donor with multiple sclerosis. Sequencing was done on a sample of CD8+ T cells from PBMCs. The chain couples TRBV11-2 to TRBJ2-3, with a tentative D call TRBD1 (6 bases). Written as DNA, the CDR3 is TGTGCCAGCAGCCCACAGGGTTGGAGGACTTATTATGAAGATACGCAGTATTTT. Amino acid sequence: CASSPQGWRTYYEDTQYF.